The 32 T cell receptor beta chains listed next were all sequenced from one sample in a study of identical twins. TCRdb re-called the 5' RACE reads with MiXCR, one entry per CDR3 protein. The profile shows about 470,000 distinct CDR3 sequences, approximately 24% of them singletons. The same specimen was also included in a second study, on T cells expressing NK-cell markers.

The sample was CD4+ T cells sorted from blood. The receptors derive from a young woman in good health.

V gene TRBV30 combines with J gene TRBJ1-1; D unresolved. CDR1 and CDR2 (germline): GTSNPN, SVGIG (reference sequence). The length of the CDR3 is 12 residues. V was shortened by 4 bases and J by 5 bases, with 11 bases between the two germline ends. The chain's CDR3 is CAWKRVQTEAFF. The CDR3, as DNA: TGTGCCTGGAAAAGGGTGCAAACTGAAGCTTTCTTT.

This clonotype was detected only a few times. The rearrangement uses TRBV12-3 or TRBV12-4 and TRBJ1-5; a weak D match, TRBD1 (6 bases). The ends were cut back, 7 bases at V and 3 bases at J, with 13 bases in the middle. CDR3 length: 14 amino acids. The CDR3 loop reads CASTPAGDNQPQHF. The CDR3 DNA follows: TGTGCCAGCACCCCTGCAGGGGACAATCAGCCCCAGCATTTT.

The rearrangement links TRBV20-1 to TRBJ2-6, with D unresolved. The CDR3 is made up of 14 amino acids. The germline CDR1 and CDR2 sequences are DFQATT and SNEGSKA (reference sequence). V lost 6 bases and J 2 bases, leaving 11 bases between the germline ends. CDR3 protein: CSAPDPAGANVLTF. DNA for the CDR3: TGCAGTGCCCCCGACCCCGCTGGGGCCAACGTCCTGACTTTC.

The genes are TRBV20-1 and TRBJ2-7, with D perhaps TRBD1 (6 bases). This CDR3 has 15 residues. The V gene's germline CDR1 is DFQATT and CDR2 SNEGSKA (reference sequence). Trimming took off 0 bases at V and 0 bases at J, with 12 bases between the two ends. CDR3 DNA sequence: TGCAGTGCTAGAGACCGGAGACAGGCCTCCTACGAGCAGTACTTC. This sequence encodes CSARDRRQASYEQYF.

This clonotype came up a few times. This chain links TRBV20-1 with TRBJ2-1, with 13 bases that match TRBD2. This CDR3 spans 14 amino acids. V gave up 4 bases and J gave up 7 bases; unmatched junction bases: 4. CDR1 and CDR2 from the germline V gene are DFQATT and SNEGSKA (reference sequence). Here the CDR3 reads CSAKTSGGWNEQFF. The DNA for the CDR3 is TGCAGTGCTAAGACTAGCGGGGGGTGGAATGAGCAGTTCTTC.

J is TRBJ2-7 and V is TRBV29-1; no reliable D call. CDR1 and CDR2 from the germline V gene are SQVTM and ANQGSEA. The CDR3 covers 15 residues. The germline V and J ends were trimmed by 5 bases and 0 bases, with 17 bases remaining between them. As DNA, the CDR3 is TGCAGCGTTAGGTCACGAGATCCAGCCTCCTACGAGCAGTACTTC. Residues: CSVRSRDPASYEQYF.

There are a few counts of this clonotype. This chain joins TRBV6-1 and TRBJ2-1, with D possibly being TRBD2 (6 bases). Looked up from germline, CDR1 is MNHNS and CDR2 is SASEGT. V was shortened by 2 bases and J by 4 bases, with 18 bases between the two germline ends. CDR3 length equals 17 residues. This chain's CDR3 is CASSENPRGTRYNEQFF. CDR3 sequence (DNA): TGTGCCAGCAGTGAAAACCCCCGTGGGACTCGGTACAATGAGCAGTTCTTC.

In this sample, this clonotype turned up a few times. The rearrangement uses TRBV5-1 and TRBJ2-7; possibly TRBD1 for D (8 bases). The germline V and J ends were trimmed by 4 bases and 2 bases, with 19 bases remaining between them. The CDR3 loop spans 16 amino acids. Germline V lookup: CDR1 SGHRS, CDR2 YFSETQ. The CDR3 loop is CASSPPRTGRAYEQYF. As DNA, the CDR3 is TGCGCCAGCAGCCCGCCGAGGACAGGGAGGGCCTACGAGCAGTACTTC.

This chain links TRBV11-2 with TRBJ1-2; 8 bases fit TRBD1. Trimming took 5 bases from V and 4 from J; bases not matched to a gene: 6. From germline, CDR1 is SGHAT and CDR2 FQNNGV. The CDR3 sequence is 14 residues long. The CDR3 is CASSQGQASYGYTF. CDR3 sequence (DNA): TGTGCCAGCAGCCAGGGACAGGCTTCCTATGGCTACACCTTC.

This clonotype came up a few times. V gene TRBV11-2 combines with J gene TRBJ2-2; the match to TRBD2 covers 16 bases. V trimming: 3 bases; J trimming: 5 bases; junction bases outside the gene matches: 0. This CDR3 is 16 amino acids long. CDR1 and CDR2 (germline): SGHAT, FQNNGV. The CDR3 region has the DNA TGTGCCAGCAGCTTGGGACTAGCGGGAGGGACCGGGGAGCTGTTTTTT. Encoded protein: CASSLGLAGGTGELFF.

This clonotype showed up just a few times. This chain connects TRBV5-4 to TRBJ2-1; no definite D call. Germline values: CDR1 SGHNT, CDR2 YYREEE (reference sequence). Between the trimmed V and J ends, which lost 0 bases and 5 bases, there was a span of 12 bases. This CDR3 contains 15 residues. CDR3 coding DNA: TGTGCCAGCAGCTTGGGGGCAGCCATCGACAATGAGCAGTTCTTC. Translation gives CASSLGAAIDNEQFF.

The chain employs TRBV7-6 and TRBJ2-7, with TRBD1 matching 7 bases. The CDR3 is 13 residues long. Germline V CDR1 and CDR2: SGHVS, FNYEAQ. V lost 5 bases, J lost 3 bases, and 4 bases stayed unmatched. The CDR3 loop reads CASSPNRGYEQYF. The CDR3 region has the DNA TGTGCCAGCAGCCCCAACAGGGGCTACGAGCAGTACTTC. The variable domain in full, completed from reference TRBV7-6 and TRBJ2-7, reads GAGVSQSPRYKVTKRGQDVALRCDPISGHVSLYWYRQALGQGPEFLTYFNYEAQQDKSGLPNDRFSAERPEGSISTLTIQRTEQRDSAMYRCASSPNRGYEQYFGPGTRLTVT.

The sample holds a few counts of this clonotype. This chain uses TRBV6-5 with TRBJ2-7, with a tentative D call TRBD1 (6 bases). Germline V gives CDR1 MNHEY, CDR2 SVGAGI. The V and J ends lost 7 bases and 4 bases respectively, with 17 bases between them. The CDR3 is 14 amino acids. The chain's CDR3 is CASNFLDRSYEQYF. In DNA form, the CDR3 reads TGTGCCAGCAATTTCCTCGACAGGTCATACGAGCAGTACTTC.

The V and J genes are TRBV30 and TRBJ2-3; D remains unclear. CDR1 and CDR2 (germline): GTSNPN, SVGIG (reference sequence). Trimming pared 4 bases from V and 2 bases from J, leaving 13 bases between. The CDR3 length is 14 residues. The DNA of the CDR3 is TGTGCCTGGACGTCTGCCGGAAACACAGATACGCAGTATTTT. This gives the protein CAWTSAGNTDTQYF.

This clonotype was seen more than once but under ten times. The genes are TRBV3-1 and TRBJ1-1; D gene unclear. The V end lost 3 bases, the J end lost 4 bases, and 9 bases lay between the germline ends. This CDR3 contains 13 residues. CDR1 is LGHDT and CDR2 is YNNKEL in the germline V gene (reference sequence). CDR3 sequence (DNA): TGTGCCAGCAGCCAGAGGGTGGTCACTGAAGCTTTCTTT. It yields the protein CASSQRVVTEAFF.

This clonotype was picked up a small number of times. The chain combines TRBV4-3 with TRBJ2-1; 7 nucleotides align to TRBD1. Trimming at V came to 0 bases and at J to 2 bases, leaving 7 bases not matched to a gene. CDR1 and CDR2 from the germline V gene are LGHNA and YSLEER. The CDR3 length is 17 residues. The CDR3 DNA is TGCGCCAGCAGCCAAGATAGTCACAGGGGAACCTACAATGAGCAGTTCTTC. Protein: CASSQDSHRGTYNEQFF.

This clonotype was seen repeatedly, ten times or more. This rearrangement joins TRBV15 to TRBJ2-3; no clear D gene. V shed 0 bases and J shed 0 bases, with 10 bases lying between them. The CDR3 is 16 amino acids. Germline V CDR1 and CDR2: LNHNV, YYDKDF (reference sequence). CDR3 nucleotides: TGTGCCACCAGCAGAGATGGCGGTTCTAGCACAGATACGCAGTATTTT. It encodes CATSRDGGSSTDTQYF.

There are a few counts of this clonotype. The gene calls are TRBV18 and TRBJ2-3; maybe TRBD2 (6 bases). Germline V gene lookup returns CDR1 KGHSH and CDR2 LQKENI. V lost 3 bases to trimming and J lost 5 bases, with 21 bases between them. The CDR3 runs to 17 residues. CDR3 sequence (DNA): TGTGCCAGCTCACCGAACCGCGGGGTGGTAGGAGAAGATACGCAGTATTTT. Protein sequence: CASSPNRGVVGEDTQYF. Full variable domain (remainder filled in from reference TRBV18 and TRBJ2-3): NAGVMQNPRHLVRRRGQEARLRCSPMKGHSHVYWYRQLPEEGLKFMVYLQKENIIDESGMPKERFSAEFPKEGPSILRIQQVVRGDSAAYFCASSPNRGVVGEDTQYFGPGTRLTVL.

The V call is TRBV6-5, the J call TRBJ1-2; D gene ambiguous. Germline loops: CDR1 MNHEY, CDR2 SVGAGI. This CDR3 comprises 16 residues. The V end was cut by 3 bases, the J end by 3 bases, with 17 bases between. CDR3 region: CASSYVNAGFYYGYTF. Written as DNA, the CDR3 is TGTGCCAGCAGTTATGTAAACGCAGGCTTCTACTATGGCTACACCTTC.

The chain links TRBV20-1 to TRBJ2-3; 14 nucleotides line up with TRBD2. Germline lookup yields CDR1 DFQATT and CDR2 SNEGSKA (reference sequence). The trim removed 2 bases at V and 7 bases at J, leaving 5 bases unmatched. This CDR3 is built from 15 residues. CDR3 DNA: TGCAGTGCTAGACGGACTAGCGGGGGGTTCAATACGCAGTATTTT. This gives the protein CSARRTSGGFNTQYF.

The chain couples TRBV6-2 or TRBV6-3 to TRBJ2-3; D remains unclear. CDR3 size: 14 residues. Deletions cut 7 bases from V and 0 bases from J, with 11 bases between. CDR1 and CDR2 from the germline V gene are MNHEY and SVGEGT. In nucleotides, the CDR3 is TGTGCCAGCAAGATAGACCCTAGCACAGATACGCAGTATTTT. Translation gives CASKIDPSTDTQYF.

The chain uses TRBV20-1 and TRBJ1-3; D unclear. Looked up from germline, CDR1 is DFQATT and CDR2 is SNEGSKA (reference sequence). CDR3 size: 11 residues. The ends were cut back, 3 bases at V and 5 bases at J, with 5 bases in the middle. The CDR3 protein is CSASTRNTIYF. The CDR3 coding sequence is TGCAGTGCTAGTACCCGAAACACCATATATTTT.

The chain couples TRBV12-3 or TRBV12-4 to TRBJ2-3, with 7 positions matching TRBD2. This CDR3 spans 15 amino acids. Trimming cost V 0 bases and J 4 bases; bases outside gene matches: 4. The CDR3: CASSLAARGSDTQYF. The CDR3 DNA reads as TGTGCCAGCAGTTTAGCGGCGCGGGGGTCAGATACGCAGTATTTT.

The chain has TRBV5-1 and TRBJ1-4; the D gene is possibly TRBD1 (6 bases). The V gene lost 0 bases and the J gene lost 6 bases, with 9 bases spanning the gap. CDR1 is SGHRS and CDR2 is YFSETQ in the germline V gene. The CDR3 contains 14 residues. CDR3 in DNA: TGCGCCAGCAGCTTGGGGACAGCGTATGAAAAACTGTTTTTT. This sequence encodes CASSLGTAYEKLFF.

The chain has TRBV3-1 and TRBJ2-7; no clear D gene. Per the germline V gene, CDR1 is LGHDT and CDR2 is YNNKEL (reference sequence). Trimming shortened V by 1 base and J by 1 base, and 8 bases separated the two germline ends. This CDR3 contains 14 residues. As DNA, the CDR3 is TGTGCCAGCAGCCAAGCCGATAGATCCTACGAGCAGTACTTC. It specifies CASSQADRSYEQYF.

This rearrangement joins TRBV5-1 to TRBJ2-3; TRBD2 aligns across 7 bases. V was clipped by 0 bases and J by 5 bases; unmatched bases: 3. This CDR3 region has 14 residues. CDR1 is SGHRS, CDR2 YFSETQ, per germline. As DNA, the CDR3 is TGCGCCAGCAGCTTGGAGATAGCGGGAGATACGCAGTATTTT. It translates to CASSLEIAGDTQYF.

This clonotype was seen a handful of times. The chain uses TRBV7-2 and TRBJ2-1; D is ambiguous. Germline values: CDR1 SGHTA, CDR2 FQGNSA. The V end was cut by 1 base, the J end by 5 bases, with 9 bases between. The CDR3 is 14 amino acids. DNA for the CDR3: TGTGCCAGCAGCTTAGATCTCGTTCACAATGAGCAGTTCTTC. It codes for CASSLDLVHNEQFF.

The V call is TRBV18, the J call TRBJ2-2; D remains ambiguous. In germline, CDR1 is KGHSH, CDR2 LQKENI. Between the trimmed V and J ends, which lost 2 bases and 4 bases, there was a span of 11 bases. This CDR3 contains 15 residues. CDR3 sequence (DNA): TGTGCCAGCTCACCAGCCCAACAAATCACCGGGGAGCTGTTTTTT. Protein product: CASSPAQQITGELFF.

The V gene is TRBV5-1, the J gene TRBJ1-1, with D possibly being TRBD1 (6 bases). The germline CDR1 and CDR2 sequences are SGHRS and YFSETQ. Trimming removed 4 bases at V and 3 bases at J, with 10 bases between. CDR3 length: 13 amino acids. This CDR3 is CASSNPGDTEAFF. The CDR3 DNA sequence: TGCGCCAGCAGCAACCCAGGGGACACTGAAGCTTTCTTT.

A few counts support this clonotype. The rearrangement uses TRBV3-1 and TRBJ2-5; D unresolved. Germline CDR1 reads LGHDT; CDR2 reads YNNKEL (reference sequence). With 3 bases removed from V and 5 bases from J, the gap between germline ends came to 13 bases. The CDR3 totals 14 residues. The DNA of the CDR3 is TGTGCCAGCAGCCAGCCGACACAAGGGGAGACCCAGTACTTC. It translates to CASSQPTQGETQYF.

The chain recombines TRBV7-3 with TRBJ2-7; the D call may be TRBD1 or TRBD2 (5 bases each). V was cut by 2 bases and J by 5 bases, with 16 bases left in between. Germline values: CDR1 SGHTA, CDR2 FQGTGA. This CDR3 has 15 amino acids. CDR3 loop: CASSLGYGDENEQYF. The CDR3 nucleotides are TGTGCCAGCAGCTTAGGGTACGGGGACGAAAACGAGCAGTACTTC.

This rearrangement joins TRBV23-1 to TRBJ2-7, with 9 positions matching TRBD1. TRBV23-1 is placed among ORFs of uncertain function. This CDR3 is 15 amino acids long. Unmatched junction bases numbered 7, after V lost 2 bases and J lost 5 bases. The CDR3 reads CASSQPGQGLNEQYF. In DNA, the CDR3 is TGCGCCAGCAGTCAACCGGGACAGGGACTCAACGAGCAGTACTTC.